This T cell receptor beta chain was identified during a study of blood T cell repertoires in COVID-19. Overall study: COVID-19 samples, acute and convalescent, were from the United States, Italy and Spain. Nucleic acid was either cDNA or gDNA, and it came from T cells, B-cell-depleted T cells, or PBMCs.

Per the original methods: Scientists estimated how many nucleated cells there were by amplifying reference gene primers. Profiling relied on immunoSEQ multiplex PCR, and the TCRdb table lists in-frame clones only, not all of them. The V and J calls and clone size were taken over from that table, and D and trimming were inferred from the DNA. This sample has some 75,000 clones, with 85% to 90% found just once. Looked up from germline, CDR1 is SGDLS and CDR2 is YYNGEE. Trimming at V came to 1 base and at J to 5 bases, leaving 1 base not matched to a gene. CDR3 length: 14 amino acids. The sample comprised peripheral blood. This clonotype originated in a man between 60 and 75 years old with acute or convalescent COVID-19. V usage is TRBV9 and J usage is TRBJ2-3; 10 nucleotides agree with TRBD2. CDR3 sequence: CASSVLAGVDTQYF. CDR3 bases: TGTGCCAGCAGCGTACTAGCGGGGGTAGATACGCAGTATTTT.